Listed below are T cell receptor beta chains from one sample, sequenced in a study of cytomegalovirus exposure and HLA in healthy donors. The data were produced by immunoSEQ multiplex PCR, yet TCRdb's version contains in-frame clones alone and is incomplete. The data show 150,000 to 200,000 clones, with 80% seen just once and roughly 0.65% held by the top ten. Material for sequencing was PBMCs. These receptors were taken from a boy between 5 and 17 years old in good health and CMV-seronegative. Both conserved end residues are part of each CDR3. Each record gives: D gene, J gene, V gene, clone size, CDR3 protein, CDR3 DNA. A D gene is named only where the DNA matches it firmly. Only some rows state a clone size, as once, few, many or a class for expanded clones.

D: NA; J: TRBJ2-7; V: TRBV6-1; size: NA; CDR3: CASSRDPSSYEQYF; DNA: TGTGCCAGCAGTAGAGATCCTAGCTCCTACGAGCAGTACTTC
D: NA; J: TRBJ1-1; V: TRBV25-1; size: NA; CDR3: CASKQADVYTEAFF; DNA: TGTGCCAGCAAGCAGGCCGATGTCTACACTGAAGCTTTCTTT
D: TRBD2; J: TRBJ2-1; V: TRBV7-6; size: NA; CDR3: CASSQGLAGSHEDEQFF; DNA: TGTGCCAGCAGCCAGGGACTAGCGGGGAGCCACGAGGATGAGCAGTTCTTC
D: TRBD2; J: TRBJ2-5; V: TRBV5-6; size: NA; CDR3: CASSLISGRGETQYF; DNA: TGTGCCAGCAGCTTGATTAGCGGGAGGGGAGAGACCCAGTACTTC
D: TRBD1; J: TRBJ1-2; V: TRBV19; size: NA; CDR3: CASSTGGYGYTF; DNA: TGTGCCAGTAGTACAGGGGGGTACGGCTACACCTTC
D: TRBD2; J: TRBJ2-5; V: TRBV2; size: NA; CDR3: CASTERGIQETQYF; DNA: TGTGCCAGCACGGAGCGGGGAATACAAGAGACCCAGTACTTC
D: NA; J: TRBJ1-1; V: TRBV27; size: NA; CDR3: CASIPGTLNTEAFF; DNA: TGTGCCAGCATCCCCGGGACACTGAACACTGAAGCTTTCTTT
D: NA; J: TRBJ1-1; V: TRBV6-6; size: once; CDR3: CASSYSAGYTEAFF; DNA: TGTGCCAGCAGTTACTCGGCGGGTTACACTGAAGCTTTCTTT
D: TRBD2; J: TRBJ2-1; V: TRBV11-3; size: once; CDR3: CASSLWASGGTSDNEQFF; DNA: TGTGCCAGCAGCTTATGGGCTAGCGGGGGGACCTCCGACAATGAGCAGTTCTTC
D: NA; J: TRBJ1-3; V: TRBV5-1; size: NA; CDR3: CASSLRGGQSSGNTIYF; DNA: TGCGCCAGCAGCCTAAGGGGTGGACAGAGCTCTGGAAACACCATATATTTT
D: NA; J: TRBJ1-1; V: TRBV30; size: NA; CDR3: CAWFRVRAFF; DNA: TGTGCCTGGTTTCGGGTACGAGCTTTCTTT
D: TRBD1; J: TRBJ1-2; V: TRBV5-1; size: NA; CDR3: CASSVLQGAYGYTF; DNA: TGCGCCAGCAGCGTATTACAGGGGGCCTATGGCTACACCTTC
D: NA; J: TRBJ1-1; V: TRBV10-2; size: NA; CDR3: CASRQGPNTEAFF; DNA: TGCGCCAGCAGACAGGGACCGAACACTGAAGCTTTCTTT
D: TRBD2; J: TRBJ2-5; V: TRBV4-3; size: NA; CDR3: CASSQEQSSGKTQYF; DNA: TGCGCCAGCAGCCAAGAGCAATCTAGCGGGAAGACCCAGTACTTC
D: NA; J: TRBJ1-1; V: TRBV11-2; size: NA; CDR3: CASSLRSGTEAFF; DNA: TGTGCCAGCAGCTTAAGGTCAGGGACTGAAGCTTTCTTT
D: TRBD1; J: TRBJ2-5; V: TRBV10-3; size: NA; CDR3: CASRDRERMQETQYF; DNA: TGTGCCTCCCGGGACAGGGAAAGGATGCAAGAGACCCAGTACTTC
D: TRBD2; J: TRBJ2-1; V: TRBV7-6; size: NA; CDR3: CASSFELAESLTSYNEQFF; DNA: TGTGCCAGCAGCTTTGAACTAGCGGAGTCCCTCACCTCCTACAATGAGCAGTTCTTC
D: NA; J: TRBJ1-2; V: TRBV6-6; size: NA; CDR3: CASSYSHGDGYTF; DNA: TGTGCCAGCAGTTACTCGCACGGGGATGGCTACACCTTC
D: NA; J: TRBJ1-2; V: TRBV6-5; size: NA; CDR3: CASSYSGRANGYTF; DNA: TGTGCCAGCAGTTACTCTGGCAGGGCCAATGGCTACACCTTC
D: NA; J: TRBJ2-1; V: TRBV28; size: NA; CDR3: CASSPRAGEQFF; DNA: TGTGCCAGCAGCCCACGGGCGGGTGAGCAGTTCTTC